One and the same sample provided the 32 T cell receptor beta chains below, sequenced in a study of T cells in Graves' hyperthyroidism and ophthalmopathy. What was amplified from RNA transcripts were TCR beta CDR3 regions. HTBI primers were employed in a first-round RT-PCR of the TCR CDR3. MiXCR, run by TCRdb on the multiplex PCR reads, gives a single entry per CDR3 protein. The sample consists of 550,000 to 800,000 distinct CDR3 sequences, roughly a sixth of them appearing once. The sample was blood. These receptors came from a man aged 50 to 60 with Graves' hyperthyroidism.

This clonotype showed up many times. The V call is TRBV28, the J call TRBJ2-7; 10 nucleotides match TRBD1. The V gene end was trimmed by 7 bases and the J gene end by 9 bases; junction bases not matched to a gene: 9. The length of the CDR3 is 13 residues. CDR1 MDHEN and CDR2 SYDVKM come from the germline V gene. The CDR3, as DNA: TGTGCCAGCACCTCCTGGGACAGGGGTGGGCAGTACTTC. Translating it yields CASTSWDRGGQYF. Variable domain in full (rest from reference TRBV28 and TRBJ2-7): DVKVTQSSRYLVKRTGEKVFLECVQDMDHENMFWYRQDPGLGLRLIYFSYDVKMKEKGDIPEGYSVSREKKERFSLILESASTNQTSMYLCASTSWDRGGQYFGPGTRLTVT.

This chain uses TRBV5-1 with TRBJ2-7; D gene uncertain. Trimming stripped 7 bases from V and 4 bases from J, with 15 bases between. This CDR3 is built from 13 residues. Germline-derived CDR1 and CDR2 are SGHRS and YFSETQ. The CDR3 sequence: CASAPPVGYEQYF. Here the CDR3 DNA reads TGCGCCAGCGCCCCCCCCGTAGGATACGAGCAGTACTTC. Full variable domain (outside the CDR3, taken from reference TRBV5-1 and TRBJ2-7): KAGVTQTPRYLIKTRGQQVTLSCSPISGHRSVSWYQQTPGQGLQFLFEYFSETQRNKGNFPGRFSGRQFSNSRSEMNVSTLELGDSALYLCASAPPVGYEQYFGPGTRLTVT.

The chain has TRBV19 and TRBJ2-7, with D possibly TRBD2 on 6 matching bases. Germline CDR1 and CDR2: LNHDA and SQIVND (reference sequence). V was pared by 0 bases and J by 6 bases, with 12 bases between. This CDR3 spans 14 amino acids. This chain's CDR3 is CASSIEGTPREQYF. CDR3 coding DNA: TGTGCCAGTAGTATAGAAGGGACTCCTCGCGAGCAGTACTTC.

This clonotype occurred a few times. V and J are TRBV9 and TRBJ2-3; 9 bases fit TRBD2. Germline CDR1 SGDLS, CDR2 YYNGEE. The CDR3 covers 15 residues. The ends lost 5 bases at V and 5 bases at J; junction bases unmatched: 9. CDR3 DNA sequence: TGTGCCAGCAGGGTTATAGCGGGAGTGGTAGATACGCAGTATTTT. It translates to CASRVIAGVVDTQYF.

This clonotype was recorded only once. CDR3 region: CASSVVAGGPYEQFF. CDR3 nucleotides: TGTGCCAGCAGTGTCGTAGCGGGAGGGCCCTATGAGCAGTTCTTC. This chain links TRBV25-1 with TRBJ2-1, with 11 nucleotides matching TRBD2. V shed 4 bases and J 8 bases; nucleotides not matched to a gene: 7. Germline-derived CDR1 and CDR2 are MGHDK and SYGVNS. This CDR3 has 15 residues.

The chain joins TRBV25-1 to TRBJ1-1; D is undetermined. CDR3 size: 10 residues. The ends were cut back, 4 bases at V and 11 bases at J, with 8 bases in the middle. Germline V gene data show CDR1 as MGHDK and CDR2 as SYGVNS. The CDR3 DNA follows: TGTGCCAGCAGTGGGGCACAGGCTTTCTTT. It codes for CASSGAQAFF.

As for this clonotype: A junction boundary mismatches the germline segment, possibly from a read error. The CDR3 region has the DNA TGCAGTGCTAGAGGTACTAGCGATATCTACGAGCAGTGCTTC. Translation: CSARGTSDIYEQCF. The V call is TRBV20-1, the J call TRBJ2-7; 7 positions match TRBD2. The CDR3 contains 14 residues. In germline, CDR1 is DFQATT, CDR2 SNEGSKA (reference sequence).

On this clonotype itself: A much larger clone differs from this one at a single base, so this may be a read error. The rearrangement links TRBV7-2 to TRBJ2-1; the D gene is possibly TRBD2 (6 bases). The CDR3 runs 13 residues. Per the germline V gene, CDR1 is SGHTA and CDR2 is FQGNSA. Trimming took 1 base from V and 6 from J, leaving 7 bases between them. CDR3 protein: CTSSLGSGNEQFF. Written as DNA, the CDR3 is TGTACCAGCAGCTTAGGTAGCGGCAATGAGCAGTTCTTC.

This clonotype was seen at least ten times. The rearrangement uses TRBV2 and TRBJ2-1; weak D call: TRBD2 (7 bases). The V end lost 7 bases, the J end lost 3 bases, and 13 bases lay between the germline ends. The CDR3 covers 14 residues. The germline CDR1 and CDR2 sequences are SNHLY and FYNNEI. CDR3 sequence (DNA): TGTGCCAGCACGGGGGCGGGAGACTACAATGAGCAGTTCTTC. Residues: CASTGAGDYNEQFF. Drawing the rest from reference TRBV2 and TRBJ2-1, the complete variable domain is EPEVTQTPSHQVTQMGQEVILRCVPISNHLYFYWYRQILGQKVEFLVSFYNNEISEKSEIFDDQFSVERPDGSNFTLKIRSTKLEDSAMYFCASTGAGDYNEQFFGPGTRLTVL.

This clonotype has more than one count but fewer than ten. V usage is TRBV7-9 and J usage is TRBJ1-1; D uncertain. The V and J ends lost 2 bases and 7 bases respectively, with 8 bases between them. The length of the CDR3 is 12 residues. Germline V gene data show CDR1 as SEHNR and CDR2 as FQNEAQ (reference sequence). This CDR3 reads CASSLSISEAFF. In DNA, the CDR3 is TGTGCCAGCAGCTTATCTATCAGTGAAGCTTTCTTT.

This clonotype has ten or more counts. The CDR3 DNA is TGTGCCAGTAGTCCGGACAGAGCCGGGAATTCACCCCTCCACTTT. As protein: CASSPDRAGNSPLHF. The J gene is TRBJ1-6, the V gene TRBV19, with D maybe TRBD1 (6 bases). The CDR3 loop spans 15 amino acids. Germline CDR1 LNHDA, CDR2 SQIVND (reference sequence). Trimming stripped 5 bases from V and 7 bases from J, with 15 bases between. The whole variable domain, remainder taken from reference TRBV19 and TRBJ1-6, is DGGITQSPKYLFRKEGQNVTLSCEQNLNHDAMYWYRQDPGQGLRLIYYSQIVNDFQKGDIAEGYSVSREKKESFPLTVTSAQKNPTAFYLCASSPDRAGNSPLHFGNGTRLTVT.

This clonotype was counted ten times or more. CDR3 amino acids: CSARRGDTQYF. The CDR3 DNA is TGCAGTGCTAGACGTGGAGATACGCAGTATTTT. This chain joins TRBV20-1 and TRBJ2-3; D is ambiguous. Germline V gene sequence: CDR1 DFQATT, CDR2 SNEGSKA (reference sequence). The CDR3 runs 11 residues. V gave up 2 bases and J gave up 5 bases, with 5 bases separating them.

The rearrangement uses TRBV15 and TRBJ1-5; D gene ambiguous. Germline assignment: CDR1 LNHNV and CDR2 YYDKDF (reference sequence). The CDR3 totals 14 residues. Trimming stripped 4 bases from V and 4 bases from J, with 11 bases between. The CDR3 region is CATSTRPSNQPQHF. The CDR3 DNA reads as TGTGCCACCAGCACTAGACCCTCGAATCAGCCCCAGCATTTT.

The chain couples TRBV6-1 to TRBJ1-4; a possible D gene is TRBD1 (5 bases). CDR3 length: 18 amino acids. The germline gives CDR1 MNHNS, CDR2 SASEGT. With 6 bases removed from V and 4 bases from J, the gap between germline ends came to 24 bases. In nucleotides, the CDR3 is TGTGCCAGCAGAAATACCCCGGGTGGAGGGGATTATAATGAAAAACTGTTTTTT. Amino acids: CASRNTPGGGDYNEKLFF.

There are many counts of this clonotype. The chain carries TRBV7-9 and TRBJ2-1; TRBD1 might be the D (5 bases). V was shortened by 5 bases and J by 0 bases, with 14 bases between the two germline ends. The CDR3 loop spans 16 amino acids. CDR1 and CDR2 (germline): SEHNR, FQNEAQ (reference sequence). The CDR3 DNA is TGTGCCAGCAGCCCCGCAGGGCCCAGCTCCTACAATGAGCAGTTCTTC. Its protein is CASSPAGPSSYNEQFF.

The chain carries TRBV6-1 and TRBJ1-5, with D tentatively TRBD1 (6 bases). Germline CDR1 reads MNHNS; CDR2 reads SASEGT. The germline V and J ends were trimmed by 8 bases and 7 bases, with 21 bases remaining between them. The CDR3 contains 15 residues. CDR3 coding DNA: TGTGCCAGCGGAGTCTATACAGGGACGGGACAGCCCCAGCATTTT. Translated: CASGVYTGTGQPQHF.

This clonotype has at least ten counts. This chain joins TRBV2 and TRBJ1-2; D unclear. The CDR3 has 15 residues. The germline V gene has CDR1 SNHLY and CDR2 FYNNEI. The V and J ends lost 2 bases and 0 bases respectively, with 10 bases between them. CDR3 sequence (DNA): TGTGCCAGCAGTGAATCTCAAGGGTCTAACTATGGCTACACCTTC. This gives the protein CASSESQGSNYGYTF.

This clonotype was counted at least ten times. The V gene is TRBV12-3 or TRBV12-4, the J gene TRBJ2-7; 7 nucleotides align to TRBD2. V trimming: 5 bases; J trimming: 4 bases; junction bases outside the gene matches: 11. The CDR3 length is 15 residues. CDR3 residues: CASSPASGTGYEQYF. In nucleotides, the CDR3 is TGTGCCAGCAGTCCCGCGAGCGGGACGGGTTACGAGCAGTACTTC.

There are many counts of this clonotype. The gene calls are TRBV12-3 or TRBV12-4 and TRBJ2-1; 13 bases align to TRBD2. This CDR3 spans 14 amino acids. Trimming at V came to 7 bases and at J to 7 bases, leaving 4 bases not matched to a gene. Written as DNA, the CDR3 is TGTGCCAGCAAAAGACTAGCGGGAGGAAATGAGCAGTTCTTC. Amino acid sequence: CASKRLAGGNEQFF.

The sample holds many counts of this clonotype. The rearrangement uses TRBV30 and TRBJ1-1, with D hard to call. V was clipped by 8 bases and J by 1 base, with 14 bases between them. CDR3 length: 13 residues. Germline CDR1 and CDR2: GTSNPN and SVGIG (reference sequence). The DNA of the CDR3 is TGTGCCGGACGACACAATCCGAACACTGAAGCTTTCTTT. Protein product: CAGRHNPNTEAFF.

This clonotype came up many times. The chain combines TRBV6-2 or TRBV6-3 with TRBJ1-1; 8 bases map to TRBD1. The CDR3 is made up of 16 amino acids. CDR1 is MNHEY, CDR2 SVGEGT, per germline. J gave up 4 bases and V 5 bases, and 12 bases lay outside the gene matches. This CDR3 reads CASSPILQGAVTEAFF. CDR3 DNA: TGTGCCAGCAGTCCTATTCTTCAGGGGGCGGTCACTGAAGCTTTCTTT.

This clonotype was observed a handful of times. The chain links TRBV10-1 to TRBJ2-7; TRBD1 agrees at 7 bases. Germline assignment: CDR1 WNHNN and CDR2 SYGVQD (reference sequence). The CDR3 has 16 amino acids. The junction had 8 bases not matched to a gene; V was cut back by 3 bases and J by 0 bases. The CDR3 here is CASSEGGQGSSYEQYF. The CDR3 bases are TGCGCCAGCAGTGAAGGGGGCCAGGGAAGCTCCTACGAGCAGTACTTC.

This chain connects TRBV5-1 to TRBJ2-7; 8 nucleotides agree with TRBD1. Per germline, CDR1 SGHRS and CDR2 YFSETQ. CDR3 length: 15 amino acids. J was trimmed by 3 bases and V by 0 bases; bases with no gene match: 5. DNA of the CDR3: TGCGCCAGCAGCTTGGGGGCCGGGACAGGCTACGAGCAGTACTTC. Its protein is CASSLGAGTGYEQYF.

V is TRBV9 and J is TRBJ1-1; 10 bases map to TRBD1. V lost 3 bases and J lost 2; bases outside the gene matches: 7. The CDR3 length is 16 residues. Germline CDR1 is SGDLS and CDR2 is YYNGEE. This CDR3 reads CASSGRTGGLNTEAFF. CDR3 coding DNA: TGTGCCAGCAGCGGGAGGACAGGGGGGCTAAACACTGAAGCTTTCTTT.

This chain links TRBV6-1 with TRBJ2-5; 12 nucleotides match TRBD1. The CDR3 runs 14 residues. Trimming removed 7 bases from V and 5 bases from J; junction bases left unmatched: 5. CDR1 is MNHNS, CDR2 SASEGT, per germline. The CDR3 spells CASTGDRGHETQYF. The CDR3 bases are TGTGCCAGCACTGGGGACAGGGGGCACGAGACCCAGTACTTC.

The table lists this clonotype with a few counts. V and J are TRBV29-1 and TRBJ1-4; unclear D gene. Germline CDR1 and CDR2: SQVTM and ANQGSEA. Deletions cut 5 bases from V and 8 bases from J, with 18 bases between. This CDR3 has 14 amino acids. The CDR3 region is CSVTLAGLGEKLFF. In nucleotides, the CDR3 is TGCAGCGTTACCCTCGCTGGACTCGGGGAAAAACTGTTTTTT.

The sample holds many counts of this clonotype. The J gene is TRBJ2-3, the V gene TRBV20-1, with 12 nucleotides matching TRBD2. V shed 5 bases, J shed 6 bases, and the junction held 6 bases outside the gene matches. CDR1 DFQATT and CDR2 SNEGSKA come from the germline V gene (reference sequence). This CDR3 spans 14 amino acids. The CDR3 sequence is CSARTSGRWDTQYF. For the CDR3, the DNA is TGCAGTGCTCGTACTAGCGGGAGGTGGGATACGCAGTATTTT.

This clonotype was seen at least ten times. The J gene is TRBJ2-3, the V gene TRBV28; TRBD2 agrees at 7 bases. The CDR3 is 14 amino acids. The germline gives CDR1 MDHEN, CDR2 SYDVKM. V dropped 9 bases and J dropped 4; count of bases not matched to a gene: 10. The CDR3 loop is CASVNGGSADTQYF. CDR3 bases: TGTGCCAGTGTCAATGGCGGGAGCGCAGATACGCAGTATTTT.

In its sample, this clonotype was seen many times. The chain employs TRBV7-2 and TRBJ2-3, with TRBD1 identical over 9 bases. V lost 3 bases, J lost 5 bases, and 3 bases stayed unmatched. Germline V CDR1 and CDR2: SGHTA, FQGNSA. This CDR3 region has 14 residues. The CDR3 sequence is CASSLDRGRDTQYF. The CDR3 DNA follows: TGTGCCAGCAGCTTGGACAGGGGTAGAGATACGCAGTATTTT.

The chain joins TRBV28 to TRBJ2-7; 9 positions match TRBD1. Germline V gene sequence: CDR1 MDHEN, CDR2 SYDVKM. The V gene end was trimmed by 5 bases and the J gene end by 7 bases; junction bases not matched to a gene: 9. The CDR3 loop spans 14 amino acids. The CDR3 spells CASSLEQGAGEQYF. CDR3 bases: TGTGCCAGCAGTCTGGAACAGGGGGCGGGGGAGCAGTACTTC.

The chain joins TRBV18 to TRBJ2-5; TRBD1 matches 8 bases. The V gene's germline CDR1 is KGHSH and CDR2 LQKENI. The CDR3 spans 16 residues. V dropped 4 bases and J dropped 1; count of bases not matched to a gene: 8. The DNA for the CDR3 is TGTGCCAGCTCACTTTTCGGACAGGGCCTCCAAGAGACCCAGTACTTC. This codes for CASSLFGQGLQETQYF.

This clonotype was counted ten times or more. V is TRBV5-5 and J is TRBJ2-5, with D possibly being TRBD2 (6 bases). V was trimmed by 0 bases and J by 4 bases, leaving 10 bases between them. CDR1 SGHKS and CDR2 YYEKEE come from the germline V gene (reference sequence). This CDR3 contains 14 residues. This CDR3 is CASSLEVGGETQYF. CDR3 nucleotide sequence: TGTGCCAGCAGCTTGGAGGTCGGGGGAGAGACCCAGTACTTC.